This entry concerns a single T cell receptor beta chain. The source of the sample is a study of T cell clonotyping in hematopoietic cell transplantation. Across the study: Recipient samples before transplant were obtained post-cytoreduction.

Sequencing was performed with immunoSEQ multiplex PCR; in TCRdb, only in-frame clones are kept and a portion is missing. The repertoire holds about 43,000 clones, with around 85% as singletons. The time point: recipient sample about 28 days before transplant, after cytoreduction. CDR3 size: 16 residues. Germline CDR1 SGHAT, CDR2 FQNNGV. With V trimmed by 5 bases and J by 8 bases, 9 bases remained unmatched. This sequence originates from a man in his sixties with acute myeloid leukemia. Some clones in this sample may be carry-over from other donors' samples. V is TRBV11-2 and J is TRBJ1-4; 12 bases fit TRBD1. The sequences come from peripheral blood mononuclear cells, collected before stem cell transplant. The CDR3 is CASSTGTGGWNEKLFF. CDR3 nucleotides: TGTGCCAGCAGCACTGGGACAGGGGGCTGGAACGAAAAACTGTTTTTT.